One sample yielded the 14 T cell receptor beta chains listed below, sequenced in a study of PD-L1 blockade in urothelial cancer. Produced via immunoSEQ multiplex PCR; TCRdb's table is partial and in-frame only. The sample has about 32,000 clones; 87% are singletons. Source: PBMCs, taken around atezolizumab (anti-PD-L1) treatment. These receptors originate from a man aged 50-60 years with urothelial cancer.

The chain combines TRBV10-2 with TRBJ1-1; D is unresolved. Trimming pared 10 bases from V and 4 bases from J, leaving 19 bases between. Germline values: CDR1 WSHSY, CDR2 SAAADI. This CDR3 is built from 14 residues. The DNA of the CDR3 is TGCGCCACTGGATGGAGGGCTGAGGCCACTGAAGCTTTCTTT. Translated: CATGWRAEATEAFF.

This clone was counted a few times. The J gene is TRBJ1-5, the V gene TRBV11-2, with 7 bases that match TRBD1. Germline CDR1 and CDR2: SGHAT and FQNNGV. This CDR3 has 13 residues. V lost 5 bases to trimming and J lost 6 bases; unmatched junction nucleotides: 4. CDR3 loop: CASSPDRVQPQHF. In DNA, the CDR3 is TGTGCCAGCAGCCCCGACAGGGTTCAGCCCCAGCATTTT.

For the CDR3, the DNA is TGTGCCAGCAGCTTTATTGATTCACCCCTCCACTTT. Amino acids: CASSFIDSPLHF. The chain is built from TRBV14 and TRBJ1-6; unclear D gene. CDR1 and CDR2 from the germline V gene are SGHDN and FVKESK. The CDR3 totals 12 residues. Trimming left V 5 bases short and J 8 bases short, with 7 bases between.

The V and J genes are TRBV11-2 and TRBJ2-5; no definite D call. The CDR3 extends over 16 amino acids. CDR1 and CDR2 from the germline V gene are SGHAT and FQNNGV. V was shortened by 6 bases and J by 4 bases, with 21 bases between the two germline ends. The CDR3 spells CASRASIAVSAETQYF. CDR3 sequence (DNA): TGTGCCAGCAGAGCTTCAATAGCCGTTTCGGCAGAGACCCAGTACTTC.

This chain connects TRBV7-3 to TRBJ2-7, with a possible D match to TRBD2 (7 bases). Per germline, CDR1 SGHTA and CDR2 FQGTGA. This CDR3 has 12 residues. The V gene lost 5 bases and the J gene lost 6 bases, with 11 bases spanning the gap. Here the CDR3 reads CASSGGAGEQYF. CDR3 DNA sequence: TGTGCCAGCAGCGGGGGGGCTGGCGAGCAGTACTTC. Filled out from reference TRBV7-3 and TRBJ2-7, the complete variable domain reads GAGVSQTPSNKVTEKGKYVELRCDPISGHTALYWYRQSLGQGPEFLIYFQGTGAADDSGLPNDRFFAVRPEGSVSTLKIQRTERGDSAVYLCASSGGAGEQYFGPGTRLTVT.

J is TRBJ2-3 and V is TRBV6-4, with 12 bases lining up with TRBD2. This CDR3 spans 15 amino acids. Germline V gene lookup returns CDR1 MRHNA and CDR2 SNTAGT. J was trimmed by 2 bases and V by 7 bases; bases with no gene match: 4. For the CDR3, the DNA is TGTGCCAGCAAGGCTAGCGGGGGGGCCACAGATACGCAGTATTTT. This sequence encodes CASKASGGATDTQYF.

The genes are TRBV7-9 and TRBJ2-7; TRBD1 is a possible D gene (5 bases). CDR1 is SEHNR and CDR2 is FQNEAQ in the germline V gene (reference sequence). The CDR3 has 15 residues. Between the trimmed V and J ends, which lost 3 bases and 0 bases, there was a span of 12 bases. This CDR3 is CASSFRGQPSYEQYF. The DNA for the CDR3 is TGTGCCAGCAGCTTTAGGGGCCAACCCTCCTACGAGCAGTACTTC.

This sequence joins TRBV27 and TRBJ1-1; D may be TRBD1 (5 bases). Per germline, CDR1 MNHEY and CDR2 SMNVEV (reference sequence). The length of the CDR3 is 14 residues. Deletions cut 5 bases from V and 11 bases from J, with 21 bases between. For the CDR3, the DNA is TGTGCCAGCAGTGAGCTAAGCGATTCCAGGGTCGCTTTCTTT. This translates into CASSELSDSRVAFF.

The chain couples TRBV19 to TRBJ1-2, with D maybe TRBD1 (5 bases). The CDR3 extends over 15 amino acids. Germline V gene sequence: CDR1 LNHDA, CDR2 SQIVND (reference sequence). V was clipped by 3 bases and J by 3 bases, with 14 bases between them. The CDR3 coding sequence is TGTGCCAGTAGTATGGGGCAGGAGACATACTATGGCTACACCTTC. This sequence encodes CASSMGQETYYGYTF.

The rearrangement links TRBV9 to TRBJ1-5; the D gene is possibly TRBD1 (5 bases). The CDR3 length is 14 residues. Trimming pared 0 bases from V and 6 bases from J, leaving 10 bases between. The germline V gene encodes CDR1 SGDLS and CDR2 YYNGEE. The CDR3, as DNA: TGTGCCAGCAGCGTAGATGGAAGGGGTCAGCCCCAGCATTTT. Amino acid sequence: CASSVDGRGQPQHF.

The J gene is TRBJ2-7, the V gene TRBV2, with TRBD1 matching 7 bases. CDR1 is SNHLY, CDR2 FYNNEI, per germline. Unmatched junction bases numbered 9, after V lost 6 bases and J lost 4 bases. The length of the CDR3 is 14 residues. Here the CDR3 DNA reads TGTGCCAGCAGGGAGACAGGGACCATTTACGAGCAGTACTTC. Protein sequence: CASRETGTIYEQYF.

This chain links TRBV11-2 with TRBJ2-7; tentatively, D is TRBD1 (6 bases). Germline assignment: CDR1 SGHAT and CDR2 FQNNGV. Trimming stripped 2 bases from V and 1 base from J, with 15 bases between. This CDR3 comprises 16 residues. CDR3 in amino acids: CASSLLRSGESYEQYF. The CDR3 nucleotides read TGTGCCAGCAGCTTATTAAGGTCAGGGGAGTCCTACGAGCAGTACTTC.

The chain is built from TRBV6-1 and TRBJ2-3; 9 bases align to TRBD2. The CDR3 is 16 residues long. The germline CDR1 and CDR2 sequences are MNHNS and SASEGT. V was clipped by 2 bases and J by 2 bases; unmatched bases: 5. The CDR3 DNA reads TGTGCCAGCAGTGAACTGGCGGGAGGGTACACAGATACGCAGTATTTT. Its translation: CASSELAGGYTDTQYF.

This rearrangement joins TRBV5-1 to TRBJ2-3, with TRBD2 matching 11 bases. CDR1 and CDR2 from the germline V gene are SGHRS and YFSETQ. V was pared by 4 bases and J by 5 bases, with 12 bases of the junction left unmatched. The CDR3 runs 17 residues. The CDR3 here is CASSSGLAGEKGDTQYF. For the CDR3, the DNA is TGCGCCAGCAGCAGCGGACTAGCGGGTGAAAAGGGAGATACGCAGTATTTT.